One T cell receptor beta chain is described in this entry. These data originate in a study of T cells in Graves' hyperthyroidism and ophthalmopathy. Amplification of TCR beta CDR3 regions used RNA as the template. HTBI primers were the set used in a first-round RT-PCR of the TCR CDR3. TCRdb reprocessed the multiplex PCR reads with MiXCR, giving one entry per CDR3 protein. The table has 500,000 or so distinct CDR3 sequences, under 20% seen once; the top ten hold under 20%. Unmatched junction bases numbered 7, after V lost 4 bases and J lost 1 base. This CDR3 spans 15 amino acids. Germline V lookup: CDR1 DFQATT, CDR2 SNEGSKA (reference sequence).

V gene TRBV20-1 combines with J gene TRBJ1-1; TRBD1 agrees at 9 bases. The TCR comes from a woman aged 18-29 years with Graves' ophthalmopathy. The sequencing input was blood. CDR3 sequence reads: CSATGQGSGNTEAFF. As DNA, the CDR3 is TGCAGTGCTACGGGACAGGGAAGTGGGAACACTGAAGCTTTCTTT.